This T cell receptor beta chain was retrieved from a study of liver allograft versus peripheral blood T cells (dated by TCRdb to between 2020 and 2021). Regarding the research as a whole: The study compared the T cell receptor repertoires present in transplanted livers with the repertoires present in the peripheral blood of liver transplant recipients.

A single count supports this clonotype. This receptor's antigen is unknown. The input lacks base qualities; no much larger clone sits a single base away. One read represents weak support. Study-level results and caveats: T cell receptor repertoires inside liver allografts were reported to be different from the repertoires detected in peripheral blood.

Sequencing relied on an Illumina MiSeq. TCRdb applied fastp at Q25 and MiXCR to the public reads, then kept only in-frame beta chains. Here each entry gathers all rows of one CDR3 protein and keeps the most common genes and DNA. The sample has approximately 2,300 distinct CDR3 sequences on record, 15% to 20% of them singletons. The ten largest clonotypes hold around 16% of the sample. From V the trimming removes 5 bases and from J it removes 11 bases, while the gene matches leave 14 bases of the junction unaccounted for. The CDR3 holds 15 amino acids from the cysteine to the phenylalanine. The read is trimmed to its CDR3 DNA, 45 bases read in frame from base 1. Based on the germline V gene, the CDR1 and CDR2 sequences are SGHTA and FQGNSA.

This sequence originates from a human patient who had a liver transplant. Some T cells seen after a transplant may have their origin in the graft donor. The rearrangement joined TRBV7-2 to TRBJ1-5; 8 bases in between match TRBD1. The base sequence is TGTGCCAGCAGCCCAGGGGGCCTAAGGGCGTCCTCCCAGCATTTT. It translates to CASSPGGLRASSQHF.